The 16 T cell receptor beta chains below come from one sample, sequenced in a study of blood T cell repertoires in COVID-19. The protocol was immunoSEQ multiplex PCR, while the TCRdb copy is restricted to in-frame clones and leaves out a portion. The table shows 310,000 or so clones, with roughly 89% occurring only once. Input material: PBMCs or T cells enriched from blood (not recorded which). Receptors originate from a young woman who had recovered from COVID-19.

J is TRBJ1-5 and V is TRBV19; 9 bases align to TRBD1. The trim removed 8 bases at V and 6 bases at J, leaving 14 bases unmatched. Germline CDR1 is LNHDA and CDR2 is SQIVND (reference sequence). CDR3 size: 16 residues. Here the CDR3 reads CASALPTGGSIQPQHF. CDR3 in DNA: TGTGCCAGTGCTCTGCCGACAGGGGGTAGTATTCAGCCCCAGCATTTT.

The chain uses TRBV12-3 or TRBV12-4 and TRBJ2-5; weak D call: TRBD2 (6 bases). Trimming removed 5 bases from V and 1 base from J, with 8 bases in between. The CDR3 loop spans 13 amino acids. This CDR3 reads CASSRGAQETQYF. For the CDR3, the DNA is TGTGCCAGCAGTCGCGGGGCCCAAGAGACCCAGTACTTC.

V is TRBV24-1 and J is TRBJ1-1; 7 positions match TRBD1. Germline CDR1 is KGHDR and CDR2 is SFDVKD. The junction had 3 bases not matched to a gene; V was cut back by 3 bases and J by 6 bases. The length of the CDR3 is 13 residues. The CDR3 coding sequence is TGTGCCACCAGTGATACGGACAGGCCTGAAGCTTTCTTT. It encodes CATSDTDRPEAFF.

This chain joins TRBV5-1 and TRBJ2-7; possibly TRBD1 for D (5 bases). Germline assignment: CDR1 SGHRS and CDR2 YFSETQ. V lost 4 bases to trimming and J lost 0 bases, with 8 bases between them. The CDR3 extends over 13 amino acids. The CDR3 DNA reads TGCGCCAGCAGCCTGGACAACTCCTACGAGCAGTACTTC. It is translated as CASSLDNSYEQYF.

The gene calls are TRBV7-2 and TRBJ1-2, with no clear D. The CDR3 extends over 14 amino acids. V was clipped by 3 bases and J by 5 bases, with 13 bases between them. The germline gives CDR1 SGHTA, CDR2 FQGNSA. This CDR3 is CASSFTLPGYGYTF. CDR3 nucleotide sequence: TGTGCCAGCAGCTTTACACTACCGGGATATGGCTACACCTTC.

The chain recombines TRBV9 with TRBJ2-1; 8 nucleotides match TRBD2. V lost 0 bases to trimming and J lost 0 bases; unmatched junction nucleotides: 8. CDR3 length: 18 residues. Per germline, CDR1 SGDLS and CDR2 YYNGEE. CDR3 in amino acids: CASSVEASGGSSYNEQFF. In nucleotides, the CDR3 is TGTGCCAGCAGCGTAGAGGCCAGCGGGGGAAGCTCCTACAATGAGCAGTTCTTC.

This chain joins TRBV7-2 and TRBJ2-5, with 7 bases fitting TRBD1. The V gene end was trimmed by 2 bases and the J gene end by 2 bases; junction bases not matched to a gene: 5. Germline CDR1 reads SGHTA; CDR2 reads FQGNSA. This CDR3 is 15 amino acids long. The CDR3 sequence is CASSLNRQGQETQYF. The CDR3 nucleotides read TGTGCCAGCAGCTTAAACCGACAGGGACAAGAGACCCAGTACTTC.

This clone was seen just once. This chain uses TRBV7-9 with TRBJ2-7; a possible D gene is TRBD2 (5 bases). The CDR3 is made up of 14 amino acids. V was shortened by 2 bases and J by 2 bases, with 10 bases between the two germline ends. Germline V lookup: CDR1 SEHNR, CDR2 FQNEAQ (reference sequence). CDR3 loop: CASSLFDGTYEQYF. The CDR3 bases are TGTGCCAGCAGCTTATTCGACGGGACCTACGAGCAGTACTTC.

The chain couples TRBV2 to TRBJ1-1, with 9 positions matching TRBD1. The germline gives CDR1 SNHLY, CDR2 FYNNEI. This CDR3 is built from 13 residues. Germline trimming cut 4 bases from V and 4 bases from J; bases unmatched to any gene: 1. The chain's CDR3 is CASSGQGGTEAFF. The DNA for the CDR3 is TGTGCCAGCAGTGGACAGGGGGGCACTGAAGCTTTCTTT.

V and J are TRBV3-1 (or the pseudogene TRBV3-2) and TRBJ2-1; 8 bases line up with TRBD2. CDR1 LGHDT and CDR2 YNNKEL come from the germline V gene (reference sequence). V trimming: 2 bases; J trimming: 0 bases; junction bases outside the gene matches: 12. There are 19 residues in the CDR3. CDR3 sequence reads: CASSQTTSAPWSSYNEQFF. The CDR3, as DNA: TGTGCCAGCAGCCAAACGACTAGCGCGCCTTGGAGCTCCTACAATGAGCAGTTCTTC.

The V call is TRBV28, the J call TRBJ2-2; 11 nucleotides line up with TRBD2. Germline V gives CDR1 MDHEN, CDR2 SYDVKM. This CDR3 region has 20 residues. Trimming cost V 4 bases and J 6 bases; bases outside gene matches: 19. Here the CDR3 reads CASSSTWASGGSPTSGELFF. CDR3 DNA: TGTGCCAGCAGTTCAACTTGGGCTAGCGGGGGGTCCCCAACGTCCGGGGAGCTGTTTTTT.

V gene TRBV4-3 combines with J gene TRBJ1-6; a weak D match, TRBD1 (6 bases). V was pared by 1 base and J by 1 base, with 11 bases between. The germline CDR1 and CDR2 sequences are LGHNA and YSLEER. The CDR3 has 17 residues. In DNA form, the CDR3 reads TGCGCCAGCAGCCAAGGGGCAGGGGCGTCCTATAATTCACCCCTCCACTTT. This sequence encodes CASSQGAGASYNSPLHF.

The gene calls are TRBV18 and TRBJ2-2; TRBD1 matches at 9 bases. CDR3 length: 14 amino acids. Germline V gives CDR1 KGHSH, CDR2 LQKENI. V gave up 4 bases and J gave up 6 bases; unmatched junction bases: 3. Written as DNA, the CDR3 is TGTGCCAGCTCACAGCGGACAGGGGCCGGGGAGCTGTTTTTT. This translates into CASSQRTGAGELFF.

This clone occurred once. This chain's CDR3 is CASSSWGGEGNQPQHF. The DNA for the CDR3 is TGTGCCAGCAGTTCCTGGGGGGGCGAGGGCAATCAGCCCCAGCATTTT. The chain recombines TRBV28 with TRBJ1-5; D might be TRBD1 (6 bases). Germline values: CDR1 MDHEN, CDR2 SYDVKM. Trimming removed 4 bases at V and 2 bases at J, with 15 bases between. This CDR3 contains 16 residues. The entire variable domain, with the rest obtained from reference TRBV28 and TRBJ1-5, is as follows: DVKVTQSSRYLVKRTGEKVFLECVQDMDHENMFWYRQDPGLGLRLIYFSYDVKMKEKGDIPEGYSVSREKKERFSLILESASTNQTSMYLCASSSWGGEGNQPQHFGDGTRLSIL.

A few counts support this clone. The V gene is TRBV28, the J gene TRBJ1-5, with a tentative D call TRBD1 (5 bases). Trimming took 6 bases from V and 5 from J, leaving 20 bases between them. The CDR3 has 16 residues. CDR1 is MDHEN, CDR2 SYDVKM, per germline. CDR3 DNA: TGTGCCAGCAGCCTGGGGGGACGGAGGGAGGATCAGCCCCAGCATTTT. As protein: CASSLGGRREDQPQHF. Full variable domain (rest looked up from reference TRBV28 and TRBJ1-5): DVKVTQSSRYLVKRTGEKVFLECVQDMDHENMFWYRQDPGLGLRLIYFSYDVKMKEKGDIPEGYSVSREKKERFSLILESASTNQTSMYLCASSLGGRREDQPQHFGDGTRLSIL.

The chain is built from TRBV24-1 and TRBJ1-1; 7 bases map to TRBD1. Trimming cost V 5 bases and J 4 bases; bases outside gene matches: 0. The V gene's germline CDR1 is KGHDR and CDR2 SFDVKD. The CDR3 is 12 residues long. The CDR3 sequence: CATSGQGTEAFF. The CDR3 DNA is TGTGCCACCAGTGGACAGGGCACTGAAGCTTTCTTT.